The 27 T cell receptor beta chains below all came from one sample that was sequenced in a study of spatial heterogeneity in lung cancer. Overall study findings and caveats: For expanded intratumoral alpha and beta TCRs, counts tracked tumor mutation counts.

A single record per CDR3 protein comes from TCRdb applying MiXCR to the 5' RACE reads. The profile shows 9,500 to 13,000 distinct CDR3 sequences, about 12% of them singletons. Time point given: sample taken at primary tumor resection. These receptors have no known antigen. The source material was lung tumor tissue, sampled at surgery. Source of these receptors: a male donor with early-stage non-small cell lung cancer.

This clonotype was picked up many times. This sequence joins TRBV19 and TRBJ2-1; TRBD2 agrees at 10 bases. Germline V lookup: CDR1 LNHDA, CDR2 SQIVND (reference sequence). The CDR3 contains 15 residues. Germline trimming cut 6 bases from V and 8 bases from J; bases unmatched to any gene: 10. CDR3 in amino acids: CASSTLAGATYEQFF. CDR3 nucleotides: TGTGCCAGTAGCACCCTAGCGGGAGCAACCTATGAGCAGTTCTTC.

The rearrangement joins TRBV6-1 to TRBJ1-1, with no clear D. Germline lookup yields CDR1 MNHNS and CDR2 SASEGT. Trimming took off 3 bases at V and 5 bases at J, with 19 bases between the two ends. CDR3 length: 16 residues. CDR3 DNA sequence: TGTGCCAGCAGTGAGGCCCCGAGTGGGGAAGGGACTGAAGCTTTCTTT. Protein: CASSEAPSGEGTEAFF.

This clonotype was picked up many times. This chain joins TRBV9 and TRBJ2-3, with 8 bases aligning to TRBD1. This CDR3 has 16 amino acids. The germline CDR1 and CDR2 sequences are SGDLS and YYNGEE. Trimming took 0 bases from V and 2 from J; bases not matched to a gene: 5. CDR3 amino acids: CASSVEGTGATDTQYF. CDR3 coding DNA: TGTGCCAGCAGCGTAGAGGGGACAGGAGCCACAGATACGCAGTATTTT.

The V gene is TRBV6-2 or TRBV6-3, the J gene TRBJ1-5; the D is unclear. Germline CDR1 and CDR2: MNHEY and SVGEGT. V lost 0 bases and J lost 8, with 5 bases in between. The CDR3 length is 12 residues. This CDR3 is CASSYSGKPQHF. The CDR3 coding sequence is TGTGCCAGCAGTTACTCGGGGAAGCCCCAGCATTTT.

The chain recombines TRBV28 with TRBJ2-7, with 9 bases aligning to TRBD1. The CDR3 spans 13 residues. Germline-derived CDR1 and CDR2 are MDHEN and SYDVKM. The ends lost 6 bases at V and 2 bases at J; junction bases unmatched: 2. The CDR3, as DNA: TGTGCCAGCAGCCGACAGGGGGCCTACGAGCAGTACTTC. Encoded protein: CASSRQGAYEQYF.

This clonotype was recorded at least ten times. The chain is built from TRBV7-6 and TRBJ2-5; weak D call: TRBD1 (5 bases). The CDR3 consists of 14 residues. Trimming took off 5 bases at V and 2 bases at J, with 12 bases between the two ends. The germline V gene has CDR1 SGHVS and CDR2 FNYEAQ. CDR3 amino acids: CASSQTDIQETQYF. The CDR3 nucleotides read TGTGCCAGCAGCCAGACAGATATTCAAGAGACCCAGTACTTC.

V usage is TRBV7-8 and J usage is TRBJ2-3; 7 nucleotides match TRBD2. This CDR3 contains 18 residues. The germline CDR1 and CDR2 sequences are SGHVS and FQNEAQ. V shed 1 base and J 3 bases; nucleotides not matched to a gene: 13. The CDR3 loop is CASSLGSGRSGRTDTQYF. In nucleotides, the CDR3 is TGTGCCAGCAGCTTAGGTAGCGGGCGGTCGGGTAGGACAGATACGCAGTATTTT.

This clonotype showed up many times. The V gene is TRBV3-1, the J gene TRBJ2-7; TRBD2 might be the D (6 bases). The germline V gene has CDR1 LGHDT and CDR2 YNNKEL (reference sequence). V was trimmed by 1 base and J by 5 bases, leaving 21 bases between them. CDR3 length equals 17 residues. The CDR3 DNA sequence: TGTGCCAGCAGCCAAGCTGGGGGAGGAGGACCCGGCGACGAGCAGTACTTC. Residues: CASSQAGGGGPGDEQYF.

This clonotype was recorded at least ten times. This CDR3 is CASSLGGTGANVLTF. The DNA for the CDR3 is TGTGCCAGCAGCTTAGGAGGGACTGGGGCCAACGTCCTGACTTTC. The chain employs TRBV27 and TRBJ2-6; a possible D gene is TRBD2 (6 bases). Per germline, CDR1 MNHEY and CDR2 SMNVEV (reference sequence). The CDR3 sequence is 15 residues long. V dropped 6 bases and J dropped 2 bases, with 11 bases sitting between them.

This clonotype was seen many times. As DNA, the CDR3 is TGTGCCAGCAGGGACACAGGGGCCTACACTGAAGCTTTCTTT. Its protein product is CASRDTGAYTEAFF. The chain couples TRBV25-1 to TRBJ1-1; TRBD1 agrees at 7 bases. Trimming removed 6 bases from V and 3 bases from J; junction bases left unmatched: 7. This CDR3 comprises 14 residues. Germline loops: CDR1 MGHDK, CDR2 SYGVNS.

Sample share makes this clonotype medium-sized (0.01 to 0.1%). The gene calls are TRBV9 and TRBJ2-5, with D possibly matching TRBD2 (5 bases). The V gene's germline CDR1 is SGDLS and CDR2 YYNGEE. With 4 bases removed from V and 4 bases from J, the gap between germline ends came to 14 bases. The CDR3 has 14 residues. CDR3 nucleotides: TGTGCCAGCAGCCGGGGTTCGGCTGTAGAGACCCAGTACTTC. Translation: CASSRGSAVETQYF.

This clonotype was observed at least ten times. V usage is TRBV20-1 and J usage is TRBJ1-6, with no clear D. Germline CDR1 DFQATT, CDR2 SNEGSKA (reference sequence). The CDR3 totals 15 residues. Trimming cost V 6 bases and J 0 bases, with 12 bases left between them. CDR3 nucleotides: TGCAGTGCCTCGAGGGAAAGCTCCTATAATTCACCCCTCCACTTT. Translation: CSASRESSYNSPLHF.

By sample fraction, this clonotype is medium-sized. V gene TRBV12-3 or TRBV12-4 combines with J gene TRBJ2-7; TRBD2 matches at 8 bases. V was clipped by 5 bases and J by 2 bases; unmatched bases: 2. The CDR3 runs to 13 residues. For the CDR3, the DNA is TGTGCCAGCAGTGTGACTAGCGCCTACGAGCAGTACTTC. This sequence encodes CASSVTSAYEQYF.

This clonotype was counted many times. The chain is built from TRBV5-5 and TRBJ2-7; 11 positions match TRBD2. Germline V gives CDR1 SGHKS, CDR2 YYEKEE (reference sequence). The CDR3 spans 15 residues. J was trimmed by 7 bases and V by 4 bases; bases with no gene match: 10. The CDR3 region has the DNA TGTGCCAGCAGCGCCGGACTAGCGGGCCCTATTGAGCAGTACTTC. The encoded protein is CASSAGLAGPIEQYF.

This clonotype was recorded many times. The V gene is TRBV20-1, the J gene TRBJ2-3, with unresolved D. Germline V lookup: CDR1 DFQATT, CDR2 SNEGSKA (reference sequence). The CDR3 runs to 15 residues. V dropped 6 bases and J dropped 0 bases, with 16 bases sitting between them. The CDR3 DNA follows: TGCAGTGCCCCCGAGGCGGAGTCTAGCACAGATACGCAGTATTTT. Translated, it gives CSAPEAESSTDTQYF.

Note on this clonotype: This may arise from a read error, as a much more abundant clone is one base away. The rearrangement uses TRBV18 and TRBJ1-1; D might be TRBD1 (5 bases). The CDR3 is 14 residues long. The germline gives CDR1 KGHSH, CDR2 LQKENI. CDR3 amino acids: CANSPIRGTTEAFF. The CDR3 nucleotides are TGTGCCAACTCACCAATCCGGGGGACCACTGAAGCTTTCTTT.

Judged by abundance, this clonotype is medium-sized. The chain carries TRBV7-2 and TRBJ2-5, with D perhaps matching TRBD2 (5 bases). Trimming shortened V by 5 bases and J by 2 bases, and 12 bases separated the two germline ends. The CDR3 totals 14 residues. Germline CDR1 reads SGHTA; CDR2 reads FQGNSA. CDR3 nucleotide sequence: TGTGCCAGCAGCCCCCAGACGGGACAAGAGACCCAGTACTTC. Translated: CASSPQTGQETQYF. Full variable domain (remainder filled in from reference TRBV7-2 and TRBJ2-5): GAGVSQSPSNKVTEKGKDVELRCDPISGHTALYWYRQSLGQGLEFLIYFQGNSAPDKSGLPSDRFSAERTGGSVSTLTIQRTQQEDSAVYLCASSPQTGQETQYFGPGTRLLVL.

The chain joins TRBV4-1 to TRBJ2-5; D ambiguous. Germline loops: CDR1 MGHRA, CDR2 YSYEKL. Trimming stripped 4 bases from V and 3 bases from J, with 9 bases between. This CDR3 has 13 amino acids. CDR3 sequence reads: CASSPDKKETQYF. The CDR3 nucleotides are TGCGCCAGCAGCCCAGACAAGAAAGAGACCCAGTACTTC.

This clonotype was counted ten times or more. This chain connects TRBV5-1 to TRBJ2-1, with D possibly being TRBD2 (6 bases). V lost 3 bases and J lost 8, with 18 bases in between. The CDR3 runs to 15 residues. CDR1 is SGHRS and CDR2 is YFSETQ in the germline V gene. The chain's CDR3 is CASSSTVTSTYEQFF. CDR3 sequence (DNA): TGCGCCAGCAGCTCCACGGTAACTAGCACCTATGAGCAGTTCTTC.

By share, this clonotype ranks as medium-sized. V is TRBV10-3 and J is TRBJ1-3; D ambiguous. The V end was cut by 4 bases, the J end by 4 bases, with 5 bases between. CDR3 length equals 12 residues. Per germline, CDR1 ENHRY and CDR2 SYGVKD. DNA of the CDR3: TGTGCCATCAGTGCCACCGGAAACACCATATATTTT. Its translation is CAISATGNTIYF.

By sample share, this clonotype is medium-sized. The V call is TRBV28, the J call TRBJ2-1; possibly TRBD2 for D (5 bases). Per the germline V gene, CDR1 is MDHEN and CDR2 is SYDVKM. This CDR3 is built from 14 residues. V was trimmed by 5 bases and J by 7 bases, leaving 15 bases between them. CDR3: CASSPTEGVNEQFF. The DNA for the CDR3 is TGTGCCAGCAGTCCGACTGAGGGCGTAAATGAGCAGTTCTTC.

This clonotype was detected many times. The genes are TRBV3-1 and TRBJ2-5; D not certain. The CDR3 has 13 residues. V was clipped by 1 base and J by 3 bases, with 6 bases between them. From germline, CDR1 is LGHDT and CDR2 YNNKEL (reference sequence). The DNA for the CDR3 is TGTGCCAGCAGCCAAGGGACCAAAGAGACCCAGTACTTC. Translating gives CASSQGTKETQYF.

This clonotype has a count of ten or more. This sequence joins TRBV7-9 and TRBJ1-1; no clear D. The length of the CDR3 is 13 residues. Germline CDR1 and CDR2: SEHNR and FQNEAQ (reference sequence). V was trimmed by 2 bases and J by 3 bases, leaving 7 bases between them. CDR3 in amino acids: CASSLTRDTEAFF. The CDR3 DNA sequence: TGTGCCAGCAGCTTAACTCGGGACACTGAAGCTTTCTTT.

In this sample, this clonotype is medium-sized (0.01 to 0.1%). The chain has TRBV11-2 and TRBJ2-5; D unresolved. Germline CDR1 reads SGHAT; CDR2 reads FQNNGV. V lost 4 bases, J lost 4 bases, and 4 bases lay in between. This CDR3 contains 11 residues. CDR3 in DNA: TGTGCCAGCAGCTCTCGAGAGACCCAGTACTTC. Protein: CASSSRETQYF.

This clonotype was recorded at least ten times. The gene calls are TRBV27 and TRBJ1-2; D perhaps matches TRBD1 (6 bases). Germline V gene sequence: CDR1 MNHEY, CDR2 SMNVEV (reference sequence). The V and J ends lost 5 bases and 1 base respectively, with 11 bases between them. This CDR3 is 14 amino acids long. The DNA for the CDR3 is TGTGCCAGCAGTCCGGAGGACAGTAACTATGGCTACACCTTC. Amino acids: CASSPEDSNYGYTF.

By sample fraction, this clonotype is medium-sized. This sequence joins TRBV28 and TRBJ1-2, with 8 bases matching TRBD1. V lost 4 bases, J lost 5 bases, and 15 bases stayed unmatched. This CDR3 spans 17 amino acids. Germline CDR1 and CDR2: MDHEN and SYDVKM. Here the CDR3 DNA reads TGTGCCAGCAGTTCACAGGGGGGAAGCGGCGCATCGTATGGCTACACCTTC. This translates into CASSSQGGSGASYGYTF.

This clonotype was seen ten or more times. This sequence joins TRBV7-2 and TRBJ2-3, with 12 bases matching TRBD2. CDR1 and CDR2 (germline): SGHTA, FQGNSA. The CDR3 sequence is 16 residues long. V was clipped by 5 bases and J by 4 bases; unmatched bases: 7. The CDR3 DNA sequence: TGTGCCAGCAGCCCACGACTAGCGGGAGCCGCAGATACGCAGTATTTT. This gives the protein CASSPRLAGAADTQYF.